Below, 8 T cell receptor beta chains from the same sample are listed, as sequenced in a study of human T cells and chemical hapten exposure. Described time point: patch test 2, 6 weeks after DPC sensitization. Documented treatment: therapeutic diphenylcyclopropenone sensitization with weekly scalp DPC. TCRdb recomputed calls from the RACE reads with MiXCR, one row per CDR3 protein. This table has some 99,000 distinct CDR3 sequences, roughly 10% appearing once. The starting material was whole blood, obtained in connection with sensitization to the hapten diphenylcyclopropenone (DPC). The source of these receptors is a woman in her forties with alopecia areata. Some clones in this sample may be carry-over from other donors' samples.

This clonotype was seen ten or more times. V is TRBV21-1 and J is TRBJ2-7; TRBD1, the D gene given by the table, was not confirmed from the DNA. TRBV21-1 is deemed a pseudogene. There are 16 residues in the CDR3. Here the CDR3 DNA reads TGTGCCAGCAGCTCGCGGGGCTATGCAAGCTCCTACGAGCAGTACTTC. Translating it yields CASSSRGYASSYEQYF.

J is TRBJ2-7 and V is TRBV6-5; the D is unclear. Germline-derived CDR1 and CDR2 are MNHEY and SVGAGI. The CDR3 extends over 16 amino acids. The ends were cut back, 2 bases at V and 4 bases at J, with 18 bases in the middle. CDR3 residues: CASSYQLPVYGYEQYF. The DNA of the CDR3 is TGTGCCAGCAGTTACCAACTGCCCGTGTACGGTTACGAGCAGTACTTC.

This clonotype was counted only a few times. J is TRBJ1-1 and V is TRBV7-9; the D is unclear. The V end lost 3 bases, the J end lost 2 bases, and 10 bases lay between the germline ends. There are 14 residues in the CDR3. Germline lookup yields CDR1 SEHNR and CDR2 FQNEAQ (reference sequence). This CDR3 is CASSFSQANTEAFF. The CDR3, as DNA: TGTGCCAGCAGCTTTAGCCAGGCAAACACTGAAGCTTTCTTT.

In its sample, this clonotype was seen a few times. The genes are TRBV7-8 and TRBJ1-4, with 8 bases aligning to TRBD1. This CDR3 has 14 residues. V was pared by 4 bases and J by 7 bases, with 5 bases of the junction left unmatched. CDR1 is SGHVS and CDR2 is FQNEAQ in the germline V gene. The CDR3 coding sequence is TGTGCCAGCAGCTCCAGGGGGCGCGGTGAAAAACTGTTTTTT. The encoded protein is CASSSRGRGEKLFF. Full variable domain (rest looked up from reference TRBV7-8 and TRBJ1-4): GAGVSQSPRYKVAKRGQDVALRCDPISGHVSLFWYQQALGQGPEFLTYFQNEAQLDKSGLPSDRFFAERPEGSVSTLKIQRTQQEDSAVYLCASSSRGRGEKLFFGSGTQLSVL.

This chain links TRBV7-2 with TRBJ2-7, with TRBD1 identical over 10 bases. The J segment lost 2 bases and the V segment lost 6 bases, leaving 7 bases of the junction unmatched. Germline-derived CDR1 and CDR2 are SGHTA and FQGNSA. There are 15 residues in the CDR3. CDR3 bases: TGTGCCAGCAGGGGCGGGACAGGGGCGACCTACGAGCAGTACTTC. This gives the protein CASRGGTGATYEQYF. The full variable domain, in which reference TRBV7-2 and TRBJ2-7 provide the parts outside the CDR3, is GAGVSQSPSNKVTEKGKDVELRCDPISGHTALYWYRQSLGQGLEFLIYFQGNSAPDKSGLPSDRFSAERTGGSVSTLTIQRTQQEDSAVYLCASRGGTGATYEQYFGPGTRLTVT.

This clonotype was counted ten times or more. The chain combines TRBV7-2 with TRBJ1-2, with D unresolved. The germline CDR1 and CDR2 sequences are SGHTA and FQGNSA. The CDR3 length is 13 residues. Trimming stripped 7 bases from V and 3 bases from J, with 12 bases between. The CDR3, as DNA: TGTGCCAGCACCACCCTCGGCGACTATGGCTACACCTTC. Its protein is CASTTLGDYGYTF.

The sample holds a few counts of this clonotype. V gene TRBV7-2 combines with J gene TRBJ2-3; TRBD2 agrees at 8 bases. Germline CDR1 SGHTA, CDR2 FQGNSA. The V and J ends lost 0 bases and 7 bases, in that order; junction bases with no gene match: 12. The CDR3 length is 17 residues. The CDR3 spells CASSLAPPGGGPHTQYF. The CDR3 bases are TGTGCCAGCAGCTTAGCCCCGCCCGGCGGGGGGCCCCATACGCAGTATTTT.

This clonotype was picked up one time. This clone may be a read error of a much larger clone one base away. The CDR3 region is CASSQDPTSYSTDTRYF. CDR3 DNA: TGCGCCAGCAGCCAAGACCCGACTAGCTACAGCACAGATACGCGGTATTTT. The rearrangement joins TRBV4-3 to TRBJ2-3, with 7 bases that match TRBD2. CDR3 length: 17 amino acids. Germline V CDR1 and CDR2: LGHNA, YSLEER.